This TCR beta chain was identified during a study of T cell responses to AZD1222 COVID-19 vaccine. The study, taken as a whole, reports: Just six people given AZD1222 tested seropositive at baseline. Vaccine-associated CD4 TCRs ranged over spike, dominating at 160-218 and 743-854.

Here immunoSEQ multiplex PCR was the method, and the copy in TCRdb shows in-frame clones only, minus some. The repertoire holds fewer than 90,000 clones, about 86% seen once, with roughly 6% in the top ten. In this sample, this clone turned up a few times. Its antigen is as yet unknown. This CDR3 is 15 amino acids long. V was pared by 7 bases and J by 4 bases, with 10 bases of the junction left unmatched. Germline values: CDR1 LNHDA, CDR2 SQIVND (reference sequence). The rearrangement uses TRBV19 and TRBJ2-3; 8 nucleotides align to TRBD2. The receptor comes from an adult who received the AZD1222 COVID-19 vaccine. This specimen was peripheral blood, taken 28 days after the second AZD1222 dose. The CDR3 protein is CASTGTRTSSDTQYF. CDR3 DNA sequence: TGTGCCAGTACGGGGACCCGGACTAGCTCAGATACGCAGTATTTT.